The rows below give T cell receptor beta chains drawn from one sample of a study of T cell responses to AZD1222 COVID-19 vaccine. Only in-frame clones appear in the TCRdb table, and some are missing; sequencing was by immunoSEQ multiplex PCR. Found here are fewer than 150,000 clones, approximately 90% of them singletons; the top ten hold around 3.5%. The sample in question was peripheral blood, obtained on day 0 of AZD1222 vaccination. The receptor set was obtained from an adult in good health. The conserved cysteine and the conserved F or W are not part of the CDR3 here. The D gene is left open where the match is weak.

D: -; length: 12; V: TRBV7-9; CDR3: ASSLLVAQTEAF
D: -; length: 16; V: TRBV19; CDR3: ASRNGRSGSSYNSPLH
D: -; length: 16; V: TRBV7-2; CDR3: ASSLRHGGSASSYEQY
D: TRBD2; length: 13; V: TRBV6-2/TRBV6-3; CDR3: ASSYSPGLAGTQY
D: -; length: 7; V: TRBV20-1; CDR3: SDSDGYT
D: TRBD1; length: 12; V: TRBV30; CDR3: AWSPGTGDEKLF
D: -; length: 17; V: TRBV5-1; CDR3: ASSLARGMGGVTYNEQF
D: -; length: 13; V: TRBV6-1; CDR3: ASSEALGFAGELF
D: -; length: 11; V: TRBV3-1/TRBV3-2; CDR3: ASCPGGGGGYT
D: TRBD1; length: 14; V: TRBV13; CDR3: ASSPDRGLEPTRQY
D: -; length: 15; V: TRBV30; CDR3: AWSLRVGIATNEKLF
D: -; length: 11; V: TRBV3-1/TRBV3-2; CDR3: ASSQSRNQPQH
D: TRBD2; length: 13; V: TRBV4-1; CDR3: ASSPLAGGKETQY
D: -; length: 12; V: TRBV2; CDR3: ASSSRTAAGELF
D: -; length: 13; V: TRBV5-6; CDR3: ASSLGPGVNQPQH
D: -; length: 11; V: TRBV11-3; CDR3: ASSFGGSYEQY
D: -; length: 11; V: TRBV9; CDR3: ASTTGRGETQY
D: -; length: 13; V: TRBV19; CDR3: ASSQPSTGATEAF
D: -; length: 10; V: TRBV12-3/TRBV12-4; CDR3: ATRGGNTEAF
D: -; length: 13; V: TRBV4-3; CDR3: ASSQDRASNEKLF
D: -; length: 11; V: TRBV7-8; CDR3: ASSLGQNTEAF
D: -; length: 12; V: TRBV6-5; CDR3: ASKQQGNTGELF
D: TRBD1; length: 14; V: TRBV4-1; CDR3: ASSQDPGQGHEKLF
D: -; length: 13; V: TRBV5-4; CDR3: ASSLAGTYQETQY
D: -; length: 12; V: TRBV9; CDR3: ASSARGPNYGYT
D: -; length: 15; V: TRBV6-2/TRBV6-3; CDR3: ASSYPRGGEKREKLF
D: TRBD2; length: 13; V: TRBV7-2; CDR3: ASSFSGGAYNEQF
D: TRBD2; length: 17; V: TRBV24-1; CDR3: ATSKWTSGSGSSYNEQF
D: -; length: 13; V: TRBV6-1; CDR3: ASSEGASLNTEAF
D: TRBD2; length: 14; V: TRBV6-5; CDR3: ASSYSGGSGSNEQF
D: -; length: 13; V: TRBV6-5; CDR3: ASSYSSGGVTEAF
D: -; length: 13; V: TRBV2; CDR3: ASSGLGRASYEQY
D: -; length: 10; V: TRBV30; CDR3: ACSDADVKLF
D: -; length: 11; V: TRBV7-2; CDR3: ASSPPAGREQY
D: TRBD1; length: 11; V: TRBV27; CDR3: ASLGQDQETQY
D: TRBD1; length: 13; V: TRBV18; CDR3: ASTLRTGGIDTQY
D: TRBD1; length: 15; V: TRBV7-8; CDR3: ASSLRQGRGSNQPQH
D: TRBD1; length: 11; V: TRBV24-1; CDR3: ATSDRDSLRQF
D: -; length: 9; V: TRBV2; CDR3: ASPIRFSYT
D: -; length: 13; V: TRBV9; CDR3: ASSPRGNRVTEAF
D: -; length: 11; V: TRBV19; CDR3: ASSETVNTEAF
D: TRBD1; length: 11; V: TRBV4-1; CDR3: ASKQGAYEKLF
D: TRBD2; length: 15; V: TRBV5-1; CDR3: ASSEGLAGGPPYEQY
D: -; length: 13; V: TRBV10-3; CDR3: AISDRGGGTDTQY
D: -; length: 12; V: TRBV3-1/TRBV3-2; CDR3: ASSQEIQGWGYT
D: TRBD2; length: 13; V: TRBV7-9; CDR3: ASSLSTSGTDEQF
D: TRBD1; length: 14; V: TRBV6-1; CDR3: ASSELQGRGNTEAF
D: -; length: 11; V: TRBV4-1; CDR3: ASSQPGPFEAF
D: TRBD1; length: 14; V: TRBV6-1; CDR3: ASSERGGTGGYGYT
D: -; length: 13; V: TRBV20-1; CDR3: SASPGGLNTGELF
D: -; length: 12; V: TRBV11-3; CDR3: ASSLGGAGQPQH
D: -; length: 13; V: TRBV6-4; CDR3: ASSDSNSPSGELF
D: TRBD1; length: 14; V: TRBV6-5; CDR3: ASSYWEGQGNTEAF
D: -; length: 9; V: TRBV2; CDR3: ASRIVTEAF
D: TRBD1; length: 13; V: TRBV5-5; CDR3: ASSLYDRGDNEQF
D: -; length: 12; V: TRBV13; CDR3: ASRKKGQGTEAF
D: -; length: 11; V: TRBV18; CDR3: ASSPREGTEAF